Shown below are 19 T cell receptor beta chains from a single sample sequenced in a study of cytomegalovirus exposure and HLA in healthy donors. Both 60 Vbeta primers and 13 Jbeta primers went into the PCR. Libraries were prepared by immunoSEQ multiplex PCR; TCRdb keeps only in-frame clonotypes and omits some of them. The sample lists around 80,000 clones, 65% to 75% occurring once. The sequenced sample consisted of PBMCs. Receptors originate from a man in his forties or fifties in good health and CMV-seropositive.

V is TRBV30 and J is TRBJ2-2, with a possible D match to TRBD1 (6 bases). The CDR3 consists of 12 residues. CDR1 and CDR2 (germline): GTSNPN, SVGIG (reference sequence). The germline V and J ends were trimmed by 4 bases and 3 bases, with 6 bases remaining between them. The CDR3 protein is CAWNRDTGELFF. In DNA form, the CDR3 reads TGTGCCTGGAACAGGGACACCGGGGAGCTGTTTTTT.

CDR3 DNA: TGTGCCGTTTCCGGGACAGGGAATCAGCCCCAGCATTTT. It yields the protein CAVSGTGNQPQHF. V and J are TRBV19 and TRBJ1-5; the match to TRBD1 covers 9 bases. This CDR3 region has 13 residues. The junction had 6 bases not matched to a gene; V was cut back by 11 bases and J by 4 bases. CDR1 LNHDA and CDR2 SQIVND come from the germline V gene (reference sequence).

This clone has only a few counts. The chain carries TRBV4-2 and TRBJ2-1; TRBD2 matches 13 bases. The germline V gene has CDR1 LGHNA and CDR2 YNFKEQ. The CDR3 runs 15 residues. After removal of 5 bases from V and 7 bases from J, the junction contained 5 bases not matched to a gene. CDR3 bases: TGTGCCAGCAGCTCTACGACTAGCGGGGGGAATGAGCAGTTCTTC. Its translation is CASSSTTSGGNEQFF.

This chain connects TRBV28 to TRBJ2-1; D might be TRBD1 (6 bases). The CDR3 length is 13 residues. Germline-derived CDR1 and CDR2 are MDHEN and SYDVKM. Trimming left V 5 bases short and J 3 bases short, with 8 bases between. The CDR3 region is CASSTGIYNEQFF. The CDR3 region has the DNA TGTGCCAGCAGTACAGGGATCTACAATGAGCAGTTCTTC.

This clone was found a few times. The J gene is TRBJ1-5, the V gene TRBV5-1, with 9 positions matching TRBD1. There are 14 residues in the CDR3. V lost 0 bases to trimming and J lost 7 bases; unmatched junction nucleotides: 2. Germline-derived CDR1 and CDR2 are SGHRS and YFSETQ. The CDR3 nucleotides are TGCGCCAGCAGCTTGGAGGGACAGGGCCAGCCCCAGCATTTT. Its translation: CASSLEGQGQPQHF.

The V gene is TRBV5-4, the J gene TRBJ2-7; D is uncertain. CDR3 length equals 13 residues. V was trimmed by 0 bases and J by 0 bases, leaving 4 bases between them. The V gene's germline CDR1 is SGHNT and CDR2 YYREEE (reference sequence). CDR3 DNA sequence: TGTGCCAGCAGCTTGGGCAGCTCCTACGAGCAGTACTTC. This encodes CASSLGSSYEQYF.

J is TRBJ2-7 and V is TRBV10-2; D uncertain. Germline V CDR1 and CDR2: WSHSY, SAAADI. The CDR3 spans 17 residues. The germline V and J ends were trimmed by 6 bases and 5 bases, with 26 bases remaining between them. The CDR3 DNA follows: TGCGCCAGCAGAGCCTTAAAAGACCTACGCGGCATAAACGAGCAGTACTTC. This codes for CASRALKDLRGINEQYF.

This chain joins TRBV5-1 and TRBJ2-3, with TRBD1 matching 9 bases. The junction had 4 bases not matched to a gene; V was cut back by 2 bases and J by 3 bases. The CDR3 loop spans 15 amino acids. Germline CDR1 and CDR2: SGHRS and YFSETQ. CDR3 sequence reads: CASSFGTGRTDTQYF. The CDR3 DNA follows: TGCGCCAGCAGCTTCGGGACAGGGCGGACAGATACGCAGTATTTT.

The rearrangement joins TRBV4-2 to TRBJ2-7, with 9 bases matching TRBD1. The CDR3 has 15 amino acids. Per the germline V gene, CDR1 is LGHNA and CDR2 is YNFKEQ. The ends lost 3 bases at V and 5 bases at J; junction bases unmatched: 8. CDR3 in amino acids: CASSQPGQGDDEQYF. CDR3 sequence (DNA): TGTGCCAGCAGCCAGCCGGGACAGGGCGACGACGAGCAGTACTTC.

A remark on this clone: An end of the junction does not agree with germline; a read error may underlie this. The chain employs TRBV11-2 and TRBJ2-5; 10 nucleotides line up with TRBD2. The CDR3 spans 16 residues. Per the germline V gene, CDR1 is SGHAT and CDR2 is FQNNGV. The CDR3 DNA follows: TGTGCCAGCAGCTTAGGAGCGGGAGGGTACCAGGAGACCCAGTACTTC. This sequence encodes CASSLGAGGYQETQYF.

V usage is TRBV6-6 and J usage is TRBJ2-2; D is perhaps TRBD1 (6 bases). V dropped 5 bases and J dropped 7 bases, with 11 bases sitting between them. Per germline, CDR1 MNHNY and CDR2 SVGAGI (reference sequence). The CDR3 is made up of 13 amino acids. CDR3 bases: TGTGCCAGCAGTAGACAGGACGGCGGGGAGCTGTTTTTT. The encoded protein is CASSRQDGGELFF.

The J gene is TRBJ1-5, the V gene TRBV4-2; 7 bases match TRBD1. Germline V gene sequence: CDR1 LGHNA, CDR2 YNFKEQ. The J segment lost 7 bases and the V segment lost 4 bases, leaving 7 bases of the junction unmatched. The CDR3 length is 14 residues. CDR3 nucleotide sequence: TGTGCCAGCAGCCCGCGGACAGGTTTGCAGCCCCAGCATTTT. Translating it yields CASSPRTGLQPQHF.

The chain uses TRBV27 and TRBJ1-3; TRBD1 is a possible D gene (5 bases). V was shortened by 6 bases and J by 4 bases, with 13 bases between the two germline ends. The CDR3 has 14 residues. Germline CDR1 reads MNHEY; CDR2 reads SMNVEV (reference sequence). CDR3 sequence reads: CASSPRVGGNTIYF. CDR3 nucleotide sequence: TGTGCCAGCAGCCCCAGGGTCGGCGGAAACACCATATATTTT.

The chain combines TRBV4-2 with TRBJ1-5; a weak D match, TRBD1 (5 bases). Trimming shortened V by 0 bases and J by 6 bases, and 9 bases separated the two germline ends. Germline V lookup: CDR1 LGHNA, CDR2 YNFKEQ. This CDR3 is 14 amino acids long. In nucleotides, the CDR3 is TGTGCCAGCAGCCAAGATCAAGGGGTTCAGCCCCAGCATTTT. Translation: CASSQDQGVQPQHF.

The chain carries TRBV5-6 and TRBJ2-5; D remains unclear. Per the germline V gene, CDR1 is SGHDT and CDR2 is YYEEEE. The CDR3 is 12 residues long. V was cut by 4 bases and J by 2 bases, with 6 bases left in between. The CDR3 sequence: CASSLPQETQYF. The CDR3 nucleotides read TGTGCCAGCAGCCTCCCTCAAGAGACCCAGTACTTC.

The V and J genes are TRBV5-1 and TRBJ1-6, with D uncertain. The CDR3 runs to 16 residues. The V gene's germline CDR1 is SGHRS and CDR2 YFSETQ. V dropped 0 bases and J dropped 6 bases, with 13 bases sitting between them. The CDR3: CASSLDVVPGNSPLHF. For the CDR3, the DNA is TGCGCCAGCAGCTTGGATGTGGTTCCGGGTAATTCACCCCTCCACTTT.

This CDR3 reads CASSGLTSGQETQYF. Here the CDR3 DNA reads TGCGCCAGCAGCGGACTCACTAGCGGTCAAGAGACCCAGTACTTC. The rearrangement joins TRBV5-1 to TRBJ2-5, with 8 bases lining up with TRBD2. The CDR3 length is 15 residues. Germline values: CDR1 SGHRS, CDR2 YFSETQ. The V and J ends lost 4 bases and 2 bases, in that order; junction bases with no gene match: 7.

The chain carries TRBV11-3 and TRBJ2-1, with TRBD1 matching over 9 bases. CDR1 and CDR2 from the germline V gene are SGHNT and YENEEA. Trimming removed 5 bases from V and 6 bases from J; junction bases left unmatched: 8. The CDR3 is 15 residues long. CDR3 protein: CASSPGTGRPNEQFF. In DNA, the CDR3 is TGTGCCAGCAGCCCGGGGACAGGGCGGCCCAATGAGCAGTTCTTC.

This chain joins TRBV6-5 and TRBJ2-7; 10 nucleotides align to TRBD1. This CDR3 has 14 amino acids. Germline lookup yields CDR1 MNHEY and CDR2 SVGAGI. J lost 2 bases, V lost 2 bases, and 0 bases had no gene match. The chain's CDR3 is CASSYGTGAYEQYF. CDR3 DNA: TGTGCCAGCAGTTACGGGACAGGGGCCTACGAGCAGTACTTC.